This T cell receptor beta chain was obtained from a study of cytomegalovirus exposure and HLA in healthy donors. The study ran its PCR with 60 Vbeta and 13 Jbeta primers. TCRdb keeps only in-frame clones here, not all; method: immunoSEQ multiplex PCR. The sample lists 150,000 to 180,000 clones, approximately 80% seen once, with about 13% in the top ten. As regards this clone: Its cognate antigen is unknown.

All donors participated as healthy donors of bone marrow. Study-level results: Altogether, about 160 TCR beta chains were recorded as cytomegalovirus-associated. Later analysis identified several of the most significant clusters that appeared linked to common viral pathogens. Among donors in an Asian-associated ancestry cluster, a later analysis reportedly found fewer N-insertions than the roughly 700-donor mean.

The V gene's germline CDR1 is MNHNY and CDR2 SVGAGI (reference sequence). This CDR3 has 15 amino acids. Trimming removed 2 bases from V and 1 base from J, with 11 bases in between. The sample taken for sequencing was PBMCs. The sequence derives from a man aged 25-40 years in good health and CMV-seropositive. The V call is TRBV6-6, the J call TRBJ1-1; D is possibly TRBD1 (6 bases). The CDR3 region has the DNA TGTGCCAGCAGTTACGGGGGGGCGCGGAACACTGAAGCTTTCTTT. Its protein is CASSYGGARNTEAFF.